The present TCR beta chain was sequenced within a study of cytomegalovirus exposure and HLA in healthy donors. The V and J ends lost 6 bases and 5 bases, in that order; junction bases with no gene match: 9. The CDR3 is made up of 15 amino acids. Germline CDR1 is MDHEN and CDR2 is SYDVKM. As regards this clone: Its antigen is unknown.

Study outcomes and limitations: Looking again later, the authors saw that most CMV-associated TCR beta chains seemed HLA-restricted.

A multiplex PCR was run with 60 Vbeta primers and 13 Jbeta primers. Data came from immunoSEQ multiplex PCR; TCRdb stores just in-frame clones and leaves some out. The sample lists around 150,000 clones, around four fifths seen once, with less than 10% in the top ten. This receptor was identified in a man aged 18 to 29 in good health and CMV-seropositive. The genes are TRBV28 and TRBJ1-4; 7 positions agree with TRBD1. Material: PBMCs. CDR3 sequence: CASSRRQGRNEKLFF. CDR3 nucleotide sequence: TGTGCCAGCAGCCGTCGACAGGGTAGGAATGAAAAACTGTTTTTT.